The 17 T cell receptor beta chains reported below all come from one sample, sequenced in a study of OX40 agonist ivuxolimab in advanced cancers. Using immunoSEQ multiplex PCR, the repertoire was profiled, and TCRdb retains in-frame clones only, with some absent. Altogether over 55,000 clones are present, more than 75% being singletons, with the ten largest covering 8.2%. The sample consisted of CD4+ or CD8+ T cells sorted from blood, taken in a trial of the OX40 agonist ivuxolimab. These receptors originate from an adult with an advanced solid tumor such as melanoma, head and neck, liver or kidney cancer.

CDR3 in DNA: TGTGCCAGCTCACCTAGACAGGGGAGAGCCCAAGAGACCCAGTACTTC. It encodes CASSPRQGRAQETQYF. This chain connects TRBV18 to TRBJ2-5, with 8 nucleotides matching TRBD1. Germline CDR1 is KGHSH and CDR2 is LQKENI. The CDR3 has 16 amino acids. The ends lost 3 bases at V and 1 base at J; junction bases unmatched: 7.

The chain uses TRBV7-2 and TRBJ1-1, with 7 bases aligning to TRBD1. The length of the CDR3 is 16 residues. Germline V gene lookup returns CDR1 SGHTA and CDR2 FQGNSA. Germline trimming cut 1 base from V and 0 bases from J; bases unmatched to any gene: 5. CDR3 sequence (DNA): TGTGCCAGCAGCTTAGTGACAGGGCCCATGAACACTGAAGCTTTCTTT. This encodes CASSLVTGPMNTEAFF. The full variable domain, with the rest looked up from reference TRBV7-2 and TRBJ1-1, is GAGVSQSPSNKVTEKGKDVELRCDPISGHTALYWYRQSLGQGLEFLIYFQGNSAPDKSGLPSDRFSAERTGGSVSTLTIQRTQQEDSAVYLCASSLVTGPMNTEAFFGQGTRLTVV.

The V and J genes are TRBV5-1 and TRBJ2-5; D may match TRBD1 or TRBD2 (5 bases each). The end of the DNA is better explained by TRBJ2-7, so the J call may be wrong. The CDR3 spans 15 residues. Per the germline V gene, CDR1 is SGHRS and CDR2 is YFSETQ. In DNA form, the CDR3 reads TGCGCCAGCAGCTTCTACCGGGACCCCTCTTACGAGCAGTACTTC. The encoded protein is CASSFYRDPSYEQYF.

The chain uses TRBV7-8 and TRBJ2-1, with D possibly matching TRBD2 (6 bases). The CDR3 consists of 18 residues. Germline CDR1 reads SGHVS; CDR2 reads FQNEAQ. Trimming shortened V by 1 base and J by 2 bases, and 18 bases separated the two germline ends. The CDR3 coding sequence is TGTGCCAGCAGCTTAGGGCGACTAGGTCTAGAGCCCTACAATGAGCAGTTCTTC. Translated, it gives CASSLGRLGLEPYNEQFF. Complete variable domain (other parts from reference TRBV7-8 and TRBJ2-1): GAGVSQSPRYKVAKRGQDVALRCDPISGHVSLFWYQQALGQGPEFLTYFQNEAQLDKSGLPSDRFFAERPEGSVSTLKIQRTQQEDSAVYLCASSLGRLGLEPYNEQFFGPGTRLTVL.

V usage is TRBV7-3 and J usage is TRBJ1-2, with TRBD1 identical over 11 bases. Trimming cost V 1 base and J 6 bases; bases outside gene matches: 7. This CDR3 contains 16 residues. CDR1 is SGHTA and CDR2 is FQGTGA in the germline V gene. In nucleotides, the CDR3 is TGTGCCAGCAGCTTAAAGGGGACAGGGGGAAGTCATGGCTACACCTTC. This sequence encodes CASSLKGTGGSHGYTF.

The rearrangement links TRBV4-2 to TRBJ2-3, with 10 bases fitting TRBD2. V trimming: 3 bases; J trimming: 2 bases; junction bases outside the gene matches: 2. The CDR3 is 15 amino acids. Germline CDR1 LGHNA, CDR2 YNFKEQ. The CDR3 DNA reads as TGTGCCAGCAGCCACACTAGCGGGGACACAGATACGCAGTATTTT. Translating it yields CASSHTSGDTDTQYF.

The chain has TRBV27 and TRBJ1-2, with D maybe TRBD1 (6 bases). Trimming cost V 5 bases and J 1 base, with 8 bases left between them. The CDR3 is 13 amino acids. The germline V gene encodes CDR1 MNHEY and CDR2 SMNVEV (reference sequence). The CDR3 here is CASSGQNNYGYTF. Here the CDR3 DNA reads TGTGCCAGCAGTGGACAGAATAACTATGGCTACACCTTC.

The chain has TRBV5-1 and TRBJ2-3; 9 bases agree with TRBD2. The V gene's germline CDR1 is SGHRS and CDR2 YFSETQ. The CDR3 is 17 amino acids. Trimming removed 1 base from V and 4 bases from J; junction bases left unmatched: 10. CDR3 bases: TGCGCCAGCAGCTTGTGGGGATCGGGACTAGCTTCAGATACGCAGTATTTT. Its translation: CASSLWGSGLASDTQYF.

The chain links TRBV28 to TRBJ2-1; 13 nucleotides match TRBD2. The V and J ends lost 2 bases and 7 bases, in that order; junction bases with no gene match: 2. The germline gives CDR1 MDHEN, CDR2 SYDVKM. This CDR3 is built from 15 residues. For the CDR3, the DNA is TGTGCCAGCAGTTTAAGGACTAGCGGGAGTAATGAGCAGTTCTTC. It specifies CASSLRTSGSNEQFF. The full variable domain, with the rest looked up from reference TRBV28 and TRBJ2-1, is DVKVTQSSRYLVKRTGEKVFLECVQDMDHENMFWYRQDPGLGLRLIYFSYDVKMKEKGDIPEGYSVSREKKERFSLILESASTNQTSMYLCASSLRTSGSNEQFFGPGTRLTVL.

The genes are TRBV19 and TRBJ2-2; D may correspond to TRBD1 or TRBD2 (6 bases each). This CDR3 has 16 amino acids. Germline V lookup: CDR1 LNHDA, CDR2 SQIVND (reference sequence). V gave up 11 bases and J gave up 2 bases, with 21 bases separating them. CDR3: CASKPAGGGNTGELFF. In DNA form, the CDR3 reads TGTGCCTCCAAACCCGCCGGAGGGGGAAACACCGGGGAGCTGTTTTTT.

The CDR3 is CASSSGLAGFSDTQYF. The CDR3 bases are TGTGCCAGCAGCTCCGGACTAGCGGGGTTTTCAGATACGCAGTATTTT. The chain carries TRBV7-9 and TRBJ2-3; TRBD2 matches at 12 bases. CDR1 is SEHNR, CDR2 FQNEAQ, per germline (reference sequence). V shed 4 bases and J 4 bases; nucleotides not matched to a gene: 6. This CDR3 is built from 16 residues.

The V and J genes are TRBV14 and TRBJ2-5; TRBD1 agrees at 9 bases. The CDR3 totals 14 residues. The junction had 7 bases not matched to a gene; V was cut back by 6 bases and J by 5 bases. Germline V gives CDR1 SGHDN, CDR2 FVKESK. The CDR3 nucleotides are TGTGCCAGCAGACTGACCGGGACAGGGGAGACCCAGTACTTC. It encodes CASRLTGTGETQYF.

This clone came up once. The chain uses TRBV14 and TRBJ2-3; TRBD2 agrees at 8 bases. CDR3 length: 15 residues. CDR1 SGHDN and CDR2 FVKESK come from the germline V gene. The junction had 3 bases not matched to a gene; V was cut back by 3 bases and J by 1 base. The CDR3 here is CASSQTAGGTDTQYF. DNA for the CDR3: TGTGCCAGCAGCCAGACAGCGGGGGGCACAGATACGCAGTATTTT.

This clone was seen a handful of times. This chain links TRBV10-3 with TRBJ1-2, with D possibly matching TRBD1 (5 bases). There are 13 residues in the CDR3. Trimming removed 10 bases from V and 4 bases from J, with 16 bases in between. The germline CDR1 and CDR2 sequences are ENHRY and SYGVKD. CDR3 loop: CATWDPSVYGYTF. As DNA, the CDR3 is TGTGCCACTTGGGACCCTTCCGTCTATGGCTACACCTTC.

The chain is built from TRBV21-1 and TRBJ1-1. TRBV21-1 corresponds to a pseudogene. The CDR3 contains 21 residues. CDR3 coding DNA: TGTGCCAGCAGCAAAGGCCCACGGTGTGGAGGGATTCTCGTTGTAGATACTGAAGCTTTCTTT. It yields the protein CASSKGPRCGGILVVDTEAFF.

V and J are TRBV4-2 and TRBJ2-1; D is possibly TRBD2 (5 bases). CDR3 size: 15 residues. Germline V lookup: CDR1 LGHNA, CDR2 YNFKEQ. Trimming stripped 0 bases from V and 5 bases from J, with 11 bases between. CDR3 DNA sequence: TGTGCCAGCAGCCAAGAGGCTAGCCAGAACAATGAGCAGTTCTTC. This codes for CASSQEASQNNEQFF.

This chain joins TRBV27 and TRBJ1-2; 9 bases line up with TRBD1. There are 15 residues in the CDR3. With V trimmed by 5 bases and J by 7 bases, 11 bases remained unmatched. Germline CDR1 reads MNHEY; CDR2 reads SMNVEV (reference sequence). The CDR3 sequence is CASSRSQDRGFGYTF. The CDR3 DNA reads TGTGCCAGCAGTAGATCGCAGGACAGGGGTTTTGGCTACACCTTC.